This T cell receptor (beta chain) was profiled in a study of blood T cell repertoires in COVID-19 (dated by TCRdb to 2020 to 2021). As for the study more broadly: Samples from collaborators originated in the United States, Italy and Spain and spanned both the acute and convalescent phases of COVID-19. The repertoires were released in a freely available public database meant as a resource for research on the immune response to SARS-CoV-2. The dataset comprised deeply sampled blood TCRbeta repertoires from subjects exposed to, actively infected with, or recovered from COVID-19. The material from the prospective study consisted of cDNA or gDNA derived from T cells, B-cell-depleted T cells, or PBMCs. Nearly every sample came with metadata listing a de-identified subject ID, COVID-19 status, age in years and sex. The samples were drawn from the first 160 participants of the ongoing ImmuneRACE study and from 1,200 or so subjects provided by 6 global collaborators. Where HLA class I and class II types were available, the types were taken from metadata supplied by the sample provider, not from assay-based typing.

The immunoSEQ Assay, a bias-controlled multiplex PCR, was used to amplify TCRbeta CDR3 regions from genomic DNA. The authors' analysis ran thus. The number of nucleated cells in each sample was estimated from the amplification of reference gene primers within the assay. To quantify the absolute abundance of each unique TCRbeta CDR3 rearrangement, sequence reads were collapsed and filtered. For each sample, productive Simpson clonality was calculated as the square root of Simpson's diversity index over productive rearrangements. As stored in TCRdb, this immuneACCESS dataset retains in-frame rearrangements with V and J assigned. A fraction of the clones does not appear; measured against another copy, unresolved V genes explain less than half of the discrepancy, and the remainder lacks a known reason. V and J calls plus clone size are reproduced from that table; the DNA served to infer D and trimming. The sample has about 210,000 clones on record, around four fifths of them singletons. Together, the top ten hold 9.2% of the sample.

The CDR3 runs 13 residues from the cysteine to the phenylalanine. The DNA shown is the 39-base CDR3, in frame from base 1. Per the germline V gene (reference sequence), SGHNT is the CDR1 and YYREEE is the CDR2. The junction shows trimming of 0 bases on V and 5 bases on J, plus 8 bases between the germline ends. In the prospective study, participants were about 18 to 95 years old, resided in about two dozen geographic areas of the United States, and were enrolled through a virtual design. Cohort assignment in the prospective study relied on participant-reported clinical history from a screening survey and a study questionnaire. Recovered participants in ImmuneRACE Cohort 3 were defined by two consecutive negative NP/OP PCR tests, clearance by a healthcare professional, or resolution of symptoms. Each participant in the prospective study had whole blood, serum and a nasopharyngeal or oropharyngeal swab collected by mobile phlebotomists. Additional blood draws and questionnaires over an approximately two-month period could optionally be provided by prospective study participants. Prospective study blood samples were shipped either frozen or at room temperature before DNA extraction.

As regards this clone: Its antigen is still unknown. No base qualities exist here, and no much larger clone lies one base off it.

Overall study outcomes, separate from this receptor: How much clinical and demographic metadata was included differed by source and by participant, and the metadata was provided uncurated.

The specimen was PBMCs or T cells enriched from blood (not recorded which). This receptor was identified in a man in his forties who had recovered from COVID-19. Recombination joined TRBV5-4 with TRBJ1-2; the D gene remains uncertain. The CDR3 protein sequence reads: CASSLEREYGYTF. The nucleotide sequence is TGTGCCAGCAGCTTGGAAAGGGAGTATGGCTACACCTTC.